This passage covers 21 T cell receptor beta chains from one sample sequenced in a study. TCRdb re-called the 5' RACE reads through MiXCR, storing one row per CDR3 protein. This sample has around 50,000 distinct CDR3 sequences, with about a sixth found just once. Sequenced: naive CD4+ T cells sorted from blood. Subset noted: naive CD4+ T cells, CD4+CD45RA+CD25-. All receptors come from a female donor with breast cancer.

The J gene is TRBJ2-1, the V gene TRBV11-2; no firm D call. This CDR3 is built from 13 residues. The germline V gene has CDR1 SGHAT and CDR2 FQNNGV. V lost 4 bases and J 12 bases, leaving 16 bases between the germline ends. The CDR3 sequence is CASSSPGGIGQFF. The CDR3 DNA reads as TGTGCCAGCAGCTCCCCGGGTGGTATCGGGCAGTTCTTC.

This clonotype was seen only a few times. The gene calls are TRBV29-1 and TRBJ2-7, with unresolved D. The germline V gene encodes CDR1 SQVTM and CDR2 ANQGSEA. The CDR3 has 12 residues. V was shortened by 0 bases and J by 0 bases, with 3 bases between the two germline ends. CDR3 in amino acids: CSVEETSYEQYF. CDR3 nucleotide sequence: TGCAGCGTTGAAGAGACCTCCTACGAGCAGTACTTC.

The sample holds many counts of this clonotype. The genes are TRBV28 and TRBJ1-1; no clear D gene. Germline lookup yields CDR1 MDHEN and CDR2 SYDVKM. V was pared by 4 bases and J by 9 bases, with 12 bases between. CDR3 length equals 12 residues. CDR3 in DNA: TGTGCCAGCAGTTCCTTACAGACCCAAGCTTTCTTT. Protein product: CASSSLQTQAFF.

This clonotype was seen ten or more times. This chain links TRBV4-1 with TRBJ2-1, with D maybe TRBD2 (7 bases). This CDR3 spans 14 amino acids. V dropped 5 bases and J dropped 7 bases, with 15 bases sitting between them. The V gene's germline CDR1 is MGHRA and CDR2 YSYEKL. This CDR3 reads CASSSEGGVNEQFF. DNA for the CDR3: TGCGCCAGCAGCTCGGAAGGGGGGGTTAATGAGCAGTTCTTC.

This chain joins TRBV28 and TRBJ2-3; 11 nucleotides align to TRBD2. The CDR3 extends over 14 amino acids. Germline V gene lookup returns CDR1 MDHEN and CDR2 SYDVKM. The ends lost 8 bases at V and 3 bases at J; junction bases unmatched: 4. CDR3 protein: CASLAGGSTDTQYF. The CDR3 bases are TGTGCCAGCCTAGCGGGAGGTTCAACAGATACGCAGTATTTT.

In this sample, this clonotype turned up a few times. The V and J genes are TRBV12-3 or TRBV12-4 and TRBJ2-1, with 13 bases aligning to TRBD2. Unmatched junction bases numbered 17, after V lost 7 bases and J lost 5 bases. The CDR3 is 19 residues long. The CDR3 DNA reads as TGTGCCAGCACCCCGTCGGTGTCTACTAGCGGGAGGGCCAACAATGAGCAGTTCTTC. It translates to CASTPSVSTSGRANNEQFF.

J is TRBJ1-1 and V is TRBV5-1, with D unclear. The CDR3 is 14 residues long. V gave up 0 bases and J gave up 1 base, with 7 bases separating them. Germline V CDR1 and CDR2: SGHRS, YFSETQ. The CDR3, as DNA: TGCGCCAGCAGCTTGGGAAAATCGAACACTGAAGCTTTCTTT. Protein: CASSLGKSNTEAFF.

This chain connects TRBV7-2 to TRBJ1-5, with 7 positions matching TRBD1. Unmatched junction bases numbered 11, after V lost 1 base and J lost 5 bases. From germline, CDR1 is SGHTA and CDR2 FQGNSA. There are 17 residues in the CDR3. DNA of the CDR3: TGTGCCAGCAGCTTAGGTTCGAATAGGGACAGTCATCAGCCCCAGCATTTT. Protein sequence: CASSLGSNRDSHQPQHF.

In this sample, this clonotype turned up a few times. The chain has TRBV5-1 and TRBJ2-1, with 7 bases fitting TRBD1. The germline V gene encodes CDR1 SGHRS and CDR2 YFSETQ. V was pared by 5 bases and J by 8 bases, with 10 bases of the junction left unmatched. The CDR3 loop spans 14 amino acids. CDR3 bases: TGCGCCAGCAGGGAGCAGGGGGTTAAGGATGAGCAGTTCTTC. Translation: CASREQGVKDEQFF.

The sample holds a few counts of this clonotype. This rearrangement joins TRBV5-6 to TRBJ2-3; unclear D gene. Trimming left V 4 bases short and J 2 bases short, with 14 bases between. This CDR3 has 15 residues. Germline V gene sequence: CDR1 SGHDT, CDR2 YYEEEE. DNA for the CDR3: TGTGCCAGCAGCCCTGTAGCCGCCCACACAGATACGCAGTATTTT. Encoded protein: CASSPVAAHTDTQYF.

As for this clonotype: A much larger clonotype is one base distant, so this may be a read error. CDR3 sequence: CASGIGGNTGELFF. The CDR3 DNA reads as TGTGCCAGCGGCATAGGGGGCAACACCGGGGAGCTGTTTTTT. This rearrangement joins TRBV7-9 to TRBJ2-2, with 7 bases that match TRBD1. V dropped 8 bases and J dropped 2; count of bases not matched to a gene: 5. This CDR3 is built from 14 residues. The germline V gene has CDR1 SEHNR and CDR2 FQNEAQ (reference sequence).

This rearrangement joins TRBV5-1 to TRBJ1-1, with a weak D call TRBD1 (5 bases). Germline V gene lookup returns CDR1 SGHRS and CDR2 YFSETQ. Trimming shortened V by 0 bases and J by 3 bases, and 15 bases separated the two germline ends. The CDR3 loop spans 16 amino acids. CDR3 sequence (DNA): TGCGCCAGCAGCTTGGGTCCATTAGACAGCTACACTGAAGCTTTCTTT. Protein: CASSLGPLDSYTEAFF.

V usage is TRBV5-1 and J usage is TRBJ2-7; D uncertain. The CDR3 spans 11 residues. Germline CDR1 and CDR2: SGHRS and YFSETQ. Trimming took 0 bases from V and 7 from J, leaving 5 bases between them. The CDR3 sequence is CASSLDGEQYF. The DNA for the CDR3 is TGCGCCAGCAGCTTGGATGGAGAGCAGTACTTC.

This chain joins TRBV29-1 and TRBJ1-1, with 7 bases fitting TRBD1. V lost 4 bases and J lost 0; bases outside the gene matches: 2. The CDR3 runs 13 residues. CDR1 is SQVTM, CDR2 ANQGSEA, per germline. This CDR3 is CSVGDSMNTEAFF. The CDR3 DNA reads TGCAGCGTTGGGGACAGCATGAACACTGAAGCTTTCTTT.

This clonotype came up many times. CDR3 amino acids: CASSRTSNYGYTF. DNA of the CDR3: TGTGCCAGCAGCCGGACGTCGAACTATGGCTACACCTTC. The V and J genes are TRBV12-3 or TRBV12-4 and TRBJ1-2; no reliable D call. Trimming stripped 6 bases from V and 2 bases from J, with 10 bases between. The CDR3 is 13 amino acids.

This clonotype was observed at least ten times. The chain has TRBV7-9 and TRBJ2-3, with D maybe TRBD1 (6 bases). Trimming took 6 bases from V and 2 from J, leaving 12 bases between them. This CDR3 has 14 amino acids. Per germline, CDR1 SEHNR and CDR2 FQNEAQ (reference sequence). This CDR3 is CASSKNRDTDTQYF. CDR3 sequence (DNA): TGTGCCAGCAGTAAGAACAGGGACACAGATACGCAGTATTTT.

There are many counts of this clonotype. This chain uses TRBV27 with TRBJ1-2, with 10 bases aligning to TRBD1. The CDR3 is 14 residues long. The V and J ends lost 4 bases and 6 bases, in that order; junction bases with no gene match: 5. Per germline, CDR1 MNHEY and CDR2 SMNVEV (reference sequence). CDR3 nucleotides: TGTGCCAGCAGTTCGACAGGGGGCTGGAATGGCTACACCTTC. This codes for CASSSTGGWNGYTF.

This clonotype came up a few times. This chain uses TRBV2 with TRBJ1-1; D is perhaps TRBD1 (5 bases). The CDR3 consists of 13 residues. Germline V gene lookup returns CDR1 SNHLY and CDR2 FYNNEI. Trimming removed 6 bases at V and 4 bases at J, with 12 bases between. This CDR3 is CASRVGEGTEAFF. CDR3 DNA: TGTGCCAGCAGGGTAGGGGAGGGCACTGAAGCTTTCTTT.

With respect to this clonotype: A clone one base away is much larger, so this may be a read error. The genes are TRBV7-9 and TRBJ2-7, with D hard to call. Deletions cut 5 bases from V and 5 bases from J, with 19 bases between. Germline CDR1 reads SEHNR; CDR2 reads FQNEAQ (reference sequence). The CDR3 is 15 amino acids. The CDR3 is CASSRDGPTADEQYF. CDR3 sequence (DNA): TGTGCCAGCAGCCGTGACGGCCCCACCGCCGACGAGCAGTACTTC. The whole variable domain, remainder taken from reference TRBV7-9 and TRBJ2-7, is DTGVSQNPRHKITKRGQNVTFRCDPISEHNRLYWYRQTLGQGPEFLTYFQNEAQLEKSRLLSDRFSAERPKGSFSTLEIQRTEQGDSAMYLCASSRDGPTADEQYFGPGTRLTVT.

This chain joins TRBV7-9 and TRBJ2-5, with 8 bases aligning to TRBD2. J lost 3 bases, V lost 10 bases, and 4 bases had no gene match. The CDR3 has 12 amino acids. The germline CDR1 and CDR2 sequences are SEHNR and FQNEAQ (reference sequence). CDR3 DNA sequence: TGTGCCACCAGGCGGGAGGAAGAGACCCAGTACTTC. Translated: CATRREEETQYF.

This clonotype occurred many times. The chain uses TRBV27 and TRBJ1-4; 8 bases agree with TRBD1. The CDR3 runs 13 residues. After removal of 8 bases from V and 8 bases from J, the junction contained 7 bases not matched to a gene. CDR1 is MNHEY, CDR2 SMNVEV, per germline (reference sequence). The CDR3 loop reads CASGRTGREKLFF. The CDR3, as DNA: TGTGCCAGCGGGAGGACAGGGCGGGAAAAACTGTTTTTT.